The sequence of this T cell receptor (beta chain) was determined in a study of cytomegalovirus exposure and HLA in healthy donors. Study observations and caveats: Usually a TCR sequence was rare, but some public TCRs were found in many donors.

On this clone: The antigen remains undetermined.

Researchers ran the PCR with 60 Vbeta and 13 Jbeta primers. TCRdb keeps only in-frame clones here, not all; method: immunoSEQ multiplex PCR. The profile covers 140,000 to 150,000 clones, with approximately 79% appearing a single time and about 6.7% taken by the ten largest. The CDR3 has 14 amino acids. Germline V lookup: CDR1 LNHDA, CDR2 SQIVND (reference sequence). With V trimmed by 10 bases and J by 8 bases, 7 bases remained unmatched. The source is a woman aged 40-49 years in good health and CMV-seropositive. The sequenced sample was PBMCs. V usage is TRBV19 and J usage is TRBJ2-3; TRBD2 matches at 15 bases. Written as DNA, the CDR3 is TGTGCCACTTGGACTAGCGGGGGGGCGAGTACGCAGTATTTT. This translates into CATWTSGGASTQYF.